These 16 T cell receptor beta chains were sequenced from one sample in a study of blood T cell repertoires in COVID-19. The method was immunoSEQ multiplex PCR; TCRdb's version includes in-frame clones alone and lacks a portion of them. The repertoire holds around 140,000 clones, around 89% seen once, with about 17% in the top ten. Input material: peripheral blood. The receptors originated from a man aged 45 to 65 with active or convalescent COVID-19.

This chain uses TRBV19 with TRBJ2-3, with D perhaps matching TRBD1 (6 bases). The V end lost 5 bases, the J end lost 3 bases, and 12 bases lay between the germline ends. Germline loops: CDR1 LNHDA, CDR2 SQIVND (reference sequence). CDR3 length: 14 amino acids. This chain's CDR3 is CASSPRDTTDTQYF. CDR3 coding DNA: TGTGCCAGTAGTCCCAGGGACACAACAGATACGCAGTATTTT. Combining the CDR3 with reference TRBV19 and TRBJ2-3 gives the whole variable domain DGGITQSPKYLFRKEGQNVTLSCEQNLNHDAMYWYRQDPGQGLRLIYYSQIVNDFQKGDIAEGYSVSREKKESFPLTVTSAQKNPTAFYLCASSPRDTTDTQYFGPGTRLTVL.

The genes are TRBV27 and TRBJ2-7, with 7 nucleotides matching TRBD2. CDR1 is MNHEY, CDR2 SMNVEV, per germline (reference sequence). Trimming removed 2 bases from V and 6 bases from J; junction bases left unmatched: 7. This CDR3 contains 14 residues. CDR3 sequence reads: CASSLRGGRSEQYF. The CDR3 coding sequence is TGTGCCAGCAGTTTACGAGGCGGGAGATCCGAGCAGTACTTC.

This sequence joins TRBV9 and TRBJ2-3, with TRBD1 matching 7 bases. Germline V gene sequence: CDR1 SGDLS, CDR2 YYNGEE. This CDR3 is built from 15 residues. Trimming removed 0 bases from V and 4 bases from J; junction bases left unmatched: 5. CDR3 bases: TGTGCCAGCAGCGTAGCACAGGGGTGGGCAGATACGCAGTATTTT. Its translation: CASSVAQGWADTQYF.

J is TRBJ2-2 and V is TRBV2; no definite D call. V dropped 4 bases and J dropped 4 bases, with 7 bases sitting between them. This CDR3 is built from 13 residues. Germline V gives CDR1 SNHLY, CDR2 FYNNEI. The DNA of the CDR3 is TGTGCCAGCAGTGTACTAAGCACCGGGGAGCTGTTTTTT. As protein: CASSVLSTGELFF.

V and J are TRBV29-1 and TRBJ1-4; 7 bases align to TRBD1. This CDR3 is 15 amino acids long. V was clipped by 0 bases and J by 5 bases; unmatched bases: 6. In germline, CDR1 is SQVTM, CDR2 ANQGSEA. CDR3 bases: TGCAGCGTTGAAGACGGGGACAGCGAGAATGAAAAACTGTTTTTT. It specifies CSVEDGDSENEKLFF. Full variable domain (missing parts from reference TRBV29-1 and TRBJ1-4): SAVISQKPSRDICQRGTSLTIQCQVDSQVTMMFWYRQQPGQSLTLIATANQGSEATYESGFVIDKFPISRPNLTFSTLTVSNMSPEDSSIYLCSVEDGDSENEKLFFGSGTQLSVL.

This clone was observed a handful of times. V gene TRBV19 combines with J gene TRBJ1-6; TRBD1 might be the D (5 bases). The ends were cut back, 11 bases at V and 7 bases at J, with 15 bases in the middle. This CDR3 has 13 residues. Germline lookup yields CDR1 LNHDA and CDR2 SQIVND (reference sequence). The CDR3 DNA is TGTGCCTCAAGTCCAGGGCAAAATTCACCCCTCCACTTT. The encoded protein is CASSPGQNSPLHF.

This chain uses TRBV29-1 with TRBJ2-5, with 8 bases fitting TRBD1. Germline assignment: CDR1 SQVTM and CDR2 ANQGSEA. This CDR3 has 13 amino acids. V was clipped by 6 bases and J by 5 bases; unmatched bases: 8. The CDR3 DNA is TGCAGCGTCTCTAGGACAGGGCTGGAGACCCAGTACTTC. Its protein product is CSVSRTGLETQYF. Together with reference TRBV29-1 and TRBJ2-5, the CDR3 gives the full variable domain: SAVISQKPSRDICQRGTSLTIQCQVDSQVTMMFWYRQQPGQSLTLIATANQGSEATYESGFVIDKFPISRPNLTFSTLTVSNMSPEDSSIYLCSVSRTGLETQYFGPGTRLLVL.

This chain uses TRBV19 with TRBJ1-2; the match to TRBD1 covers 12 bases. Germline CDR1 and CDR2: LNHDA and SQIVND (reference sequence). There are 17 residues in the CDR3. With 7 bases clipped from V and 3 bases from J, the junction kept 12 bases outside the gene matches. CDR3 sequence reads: CASTTPGQGASDYGYTF. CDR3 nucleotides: TGTGCCAGTACTACTCCGGGACAGGGGGCTTCGGACTATGGCTACACCTTC.

The CDR3 sequence: CASTDRFTGELFF. In DNA, the CDR3 is TGTGCCAGCACAGACAGGTTCACCGGGGAGCTGTTTTTT. This chain links TRBV28 with TRBJ2-2; weak D call: TRBD1 (6 bases). In germline, CDR1 is MDHEN, CDR2 SYDVKM. The CDR3 covers 13 residues. Trimming pared 7 bases from V and 4 bases from J, leaving 10 bases between.

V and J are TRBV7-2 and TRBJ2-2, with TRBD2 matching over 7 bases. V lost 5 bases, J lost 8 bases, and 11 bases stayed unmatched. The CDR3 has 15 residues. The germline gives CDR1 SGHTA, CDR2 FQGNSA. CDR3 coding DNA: TGTGCCAGCAGCCTCGATAGCGGGCGGTTTGGGGAGCTGTTTTTT. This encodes CASSLDSGRFGELFF.

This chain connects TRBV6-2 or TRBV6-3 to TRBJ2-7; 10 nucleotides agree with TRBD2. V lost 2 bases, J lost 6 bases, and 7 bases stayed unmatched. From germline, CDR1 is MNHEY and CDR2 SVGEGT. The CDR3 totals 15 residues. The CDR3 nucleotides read TGTGCCAGCAGTTACGTCCCTAGCGGGGGTGGCGAGCAGTACTTC. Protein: CASSYVPSGGGEQYF.

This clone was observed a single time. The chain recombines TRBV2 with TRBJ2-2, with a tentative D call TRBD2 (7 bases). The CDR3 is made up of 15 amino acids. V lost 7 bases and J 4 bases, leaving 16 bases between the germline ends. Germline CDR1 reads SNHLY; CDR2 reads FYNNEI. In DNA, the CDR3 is TGTGCCAGCAACGAGGGGGGGCCGAGCACCGGGGAGCTGTTTTTT. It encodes CASNEGGPSTGELFF.

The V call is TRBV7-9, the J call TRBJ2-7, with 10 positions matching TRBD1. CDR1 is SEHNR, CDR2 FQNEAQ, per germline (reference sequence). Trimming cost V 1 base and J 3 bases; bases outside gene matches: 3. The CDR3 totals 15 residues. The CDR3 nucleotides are TGTGCCAGCAGCTTAGGAGGGACAGGGGTCTACGAGCAGTACTTC. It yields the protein CASSLGGTGVYEQYF.

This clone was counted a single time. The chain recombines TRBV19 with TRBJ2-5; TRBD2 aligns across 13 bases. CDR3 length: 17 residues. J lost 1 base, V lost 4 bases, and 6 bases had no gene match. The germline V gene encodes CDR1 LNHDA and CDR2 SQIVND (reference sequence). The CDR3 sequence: CASSKLAGGPVQETQYF. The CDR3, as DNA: TGTGCCAGTAGTAAACTAGCGGGGGGGCCCGTCCAAGAGACCCAGTACTTC.

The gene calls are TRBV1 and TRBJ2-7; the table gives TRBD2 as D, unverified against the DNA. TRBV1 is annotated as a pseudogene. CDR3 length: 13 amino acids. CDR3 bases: TGCACCAGCAGCCAAGATCACGGTGACGAGCAGTACTTC. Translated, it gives CTSSQDHGDEQYF.

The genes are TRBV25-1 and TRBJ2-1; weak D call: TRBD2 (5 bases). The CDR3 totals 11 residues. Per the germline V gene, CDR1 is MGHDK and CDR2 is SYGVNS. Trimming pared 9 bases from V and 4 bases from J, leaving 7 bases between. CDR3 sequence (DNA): TGTGCCAGTGGGAGATACAATGAGCAGTTCTTC. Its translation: CASGRYNEQFF.